The following is a T cell receptor (beta chain) sequence with its context. The sample originates from a study of CD8 T cells in Susac syndrome. Across the whole study: Patients with Susac syndrome were therapy-naive, on corticosteroids, or on intravenous immunoglobulin alone at the time that blood was drawn.

The V and J ends lost 3 bases and 1 base respectively, with 15 bases between them. Germline assignment: CDR1 MGHRA and CDR2 YSYEKL. The CDR3 covers 16 residues. The authors reverse transcribed about 0.5 to 1 ug RNA with random hexamers. From the immunoSEQ multiplex PCR reads, TCRdb called clonotypes with MiXCR, one entry per CDR3 protein. This table holds about 200,000 distinct CDR3 sequences, around nine tenths found once. This TCR was recovered from a human donor with Susac syndrome. The J gene is TRBJ1-1, the V gene TRBV4-1; D remains unclear. Sequenced: CD4+ T cells from PBMCs. The CDR3 is CASSHYPRGSNTEAFF. The CDR3 region has the DNA TGCGCCAGCAGCCACTACCCACGTGGGTCGAACACTGAAGCTTTCTTT.